The 21 T cell receptor beta chains below come from one sample, sequenced in a study of cytomegalovirus exposure and HLA in healthy donors. The PCR used 60 Vbeta and 13 Jbeta primers. Profiling relied on immunoSEQ multiplex PCR, and the TCRdb table lists in-frame clones only, not all of them. Of about 130,000 clones detected, approximately 71% appear once; the ten largest clones hold over 2.5%. Input material: PBMCs. All receptors derive from a woman aged 45-59 years in good health and CMV-seronegative.

This clone was observed a single time. Compared with germline, one end of the junction differs, possibly owing to a read error. The V and J genes are TRBV7-9 and TRBJ2-1, with 10 nucleotides matching TRBD2. This CDR3 comprises 17 residues. Germline CDR1 is SEHNR and CDR2 is FQNEAQ (reference sequence). This chain's CDR3 is CAGSLTSSGRAYNEQFF. The CDR3 region has the DNA TGTGCCGGCAGCCTGACTAGCAGCGGGAGGGCGTACAATGAGCAGTTCTTC. The variable domain in full, completed from reference TRBV7-9 and TRBJ2-1, reads DTGVSQNPRHKITKRGQNVTFRCDPISEHNRLYWYRQTLGQGPEFLTYFQNEAQLEKSRLLSDRFSAERPKGSFSTLEIQRTEQGDSAMYLCAGSLTSSGRAYNEQFFGPGTRLTVL.

The chain has TRBV19 and TRBJ2-2; TRBD2 matches at 14 bases. The CDR3 sequence is 16 residues long. Germline values: CDR1 LNHDA, CDR2 SQIVND (reference sequence). V dropped 6 bases and J dropped 0; count of bases not matched to a gene: 0. The CDR3 reads CASRTSGRANTGELFF. The CDR3 DNA is TGTGCCAGTAGGACTAGCGGGAGGGCGAACACCGGGGAGCTGTTTTTT.

This clone was counted between two and nine times. The V gene is TRBV10-3, the J gene TRBJ2-3; D may be TRBD2 (5 bases). The V end lost 6 bases, the J end lost 4 bases, and 20 bases lay between the germline ends. This CDR3 is 16 amino acids long. The V gene's germline CDR1 is ENHRY and CDR2 SYGVKD. CDR3 coding DNA: TGTGCCATCAGCCGAGGGAAGAACGGCGTCGCAGATACGCAGTATTTT. As protein: CAISRGKNGVADTQYF.

V gene TRBV5-4 combines with J gene TRBJ2-5; 7 positions match TRBD2. The J call may be faulty, since TRBJ2-7 better matches the DNA end. Germline V gene sequence: CDR1 SGHNT, CDR2 YYREEE (reference sequence). CDR3 length equals 14 residues. The CDR3 DNA follows: TGTGCCAGCAGCTTGTCGGGCGGGGGCTACGAGCAGTACTTC. Protein product: CASSLSGGGYEQYF.

This rearrangement joins TRBV29-1 to TRBJ1-2, with D possibly TRBD1 on 6 matching bases. Germline CDR1 reads SQVTM; CDR2 reads ANQGSEA. The CDR3 length is 13 residues. Trimming stripped 0 bases from V and 8 bases from J, with 13 bases between. The CDR3 nucleotides are TGCAGCGTTGAAGATGCAGGGGCTGGAGGCTACACCTTC. Protein sequence: CSVEDAGAGGYTF.

V is TRBV28 and J is TRBJ1-5; no reliable D call. The CDR3 is made up of 13 amino acids. The germline gives CDR1 MDHEN, CDR2 SYDVKM. Trimming left V 7 bases short and J 7 bases short, with 14 bases between. For the CDR3, the DNA is TGTGCCAGCACTGGACTAGTGAGCCAGCCCCAGCATTTT. This translates into CASTGLVSQPQHF. The full variable domain, in which reference TRBV28 and TRBJ1-5 provide the parts outside the CDR3, is DVKVTQSSRYLVKRTGEKVFLECVQDMDHENMFWYRQDPGLGLRLIYFSYDVKMKEKGDIPEGYSVSREKKERFSLILESASTNQTSMYLCASTGLVSQPQHFGDGTRLSIL.

This chain links TRBV28 with TRBJ2-7; 11 bases map to TRBD2. V shed 5 bases and J 4 bases; nucleotides not matched to a gene: 10. Per germline, CDR1 MDHEN and CDR2 SYDVKM. This CDR3 spans 16 amino acids. The DNA of the CDR3 is TGTGCCAGCAGTATCTCTACTAGCGGGAGCTGGTACGAGCAGTACTTC. This sequence encodes CASSISTSGSWYEQYF. The complete variable domain, with remaining parts taken from reference TRBV28 and TRBJ2-7, reads DVKVTQSSRYLVKRTGEKVFLECVQDMDHENMFWYRQDPGLGLRLIYFSYDVKMKEKGDIPEGYSVSREKKERFSLILESASTNQTSMYLCASSISTSGSWYEQYFGPGTRLTVT.

DNA for the CDR3: TGTGCCAGCAGAGGAAGGACTAGCGGGAGGATGTGGCAAGAGACCCAGTACTTC. Amino acid sequence: CASRGRTSGRMWQETQYF. This rearrangement joins TRBV28 to TRBJ2-5, with 14 bases matching TRBD2. Germline V gives CDR1 MDHEN, CDR2 SYDVKM. Trimming took 6 bases from V and 2 from J; bases not matched to a gene: 11. The CDR3 is 18 amino acids.

J is TRBJ2-1 and V is TRBV4-3, with D possibly TRBD1 on 6 matching bases. The CDR3 is made up of 15 amino acids. CDR1 and CDR2 from the germline V gene are LGHNA and YSLEER. With 4 bases removed from V and 3 bases from J, the gap between germline ends came to 13 bases. The CDR3 nucleotides are TGCGCCAGCAGCCCCGATGGGACATACTACAATGAGCAGTTCTTC. It is translated as CASSPDGTYYNEQFF.

V and J are TRBV28 and TRBJ2-4; a possible D gene is TRBD2 (6 bases). CDR3 length equals 16 residues. V was shortened by 5 bases and J by 2 bases, with 16 bases between the two germline ends. Per germline, CDR1 MDHEN and CDR2 SYDVKM. CDR3: CASSPQGGRTKNIQYF. The CDR3, as DNA: TGTGCCAGCAGTCCGCAGGGAGGAAGAACCAAAAACATTCAGTACTTC.

This chain links TRBV4-3 with TRBJ2-1, with 9 bases that match TRBD2. This CDR3 has 17 residues. Germline CDR1 LGHNA, CDR2 YSLEER. J was trimmed by 7 bases and V by 0 bases; bases with no gene match: 10. CDR3 sequence (DNA): TGCGCCAGCAGCCAAGATTCAGCGGGAGGAGTATGGAATGAGCAGTTCTTC. Protein product: CASSQDSAGGVWNEQFF.

V is TRBV19 and J is TRBJ2-1, with 7 bases that match TRBD1. Germline V lookup: CDR1 LNHDA, CDR2 SQIVND (reference sequence). Trimming at V came to 3 bases and at J to 0 bases, leaving 5 bases not matched to a gene. The CDR3 length is 16 residues. The CDR3 sequence: CASSIIRGSSYNEQFF. The DNA for the CDR3 is TGTGCCAGTAGTATTATCAGGGGGAGCTCCTACAATGAGCAGTTCTTC.

This rearrangement joins TRBV2 to TRBJ2-3; the D is unclear. Trimming removed 6 bases from V and 6 bases from J, with 7 bases in between. Germline lookup yields CDR1 SNHLY and CDR2 FYNNEI. The CDR3 sequence is 11 residues long. The CDR3 nucleotides read TGTGCCAGCAGGACGGAGGATACGCAGTATTTT. Translation gives CASRTEDTQYF.

The chain joins TRBV6-5 to TRBJ1-2; the D gene is possibly TRBD1 (6 bases). The V and J ends lost 10 bases and 1 base respectively, with 19 bases between them. The CDR3 covers 15 residues. From germline, CDR1 is MNHEY and CDR2 SVGAGI. CDR3 protein: CAIGNGQNLNYGYTF. The CDR3, as DNA: TGTGCCATCGGGAATGGACAGAACCTTAACTATGGCTACACCTTC.

This clone occurred a few times. The V call is TRBV7-2, the J call TRBJ2-3, with 8 bases matching TRBD1. J lost 2 bases, V lost 5 bases, and 12 bases had no gene match. The CDR3 spans 17 residues. The germline V gene encodes CDR1 SGHTA and CDR2 FQGNSA. CDR3 sequence (DNA): TGTGCCAGCAGCGAAAGATCGGACAGGGTTGACACAGATACGCAGTATTTT. This codes for CASSERSDRVDTDTQYF.

The chain links TRBV5-5 to TRBJ2-3; 8 bases map to TRBD2. The CDR3 loop spans 15 amino acids. Germline trimming cut 0 bases from V and 6 bases from J; bases unmatched to any gene: 6. The germline V gene encodes CDR1 SGHKS and CDR2 YYEKEE (reference sequence). CDR3 residues: CASSLAPAGEDTQYF. The CDR3 region has the DNA TGTGCCAGCAGCTTGGCCCCAGCGGGAGAGGATACGCAGTATTTT.

J is TRBJ1-2 and V is TRBV28; 7 bases map to TRBD1. Germline assignment: CDR1 MDHEN and CDR2 SYDVKM. This CDR3 is 13 amino acids long. The V and J ends lost 5 bases and 4 bases, in that order; junction bases with no gene match: 4. CDR3: CASSPGQIYGYTF. In DNA, the CDR3 is TGTGCCAGCAGTCCGGGACAGATCTATGGCTACACCTTC.

The chain carries TRBV4-1 and TRBJ2-3; a possible D gene is TRBD1 (5 bases). The CDR3 contains 14 residues. Germline V gene data show CDR1 as MGHRA and CDR2 as YSYEKL. Trimming stripped 2 bases from V and 0 bases from J, with 6 bases between. CDR3 sequence (DNA): TGCGCCAGCAGCCAACGACAGAGCACAGATACGCAGTATTTT. As protein: CASSQRQSTDTQYF.

A note on this clone: Other DNA sequences within the sample encode an identical CDR3. V is TRBV9 and J is TRBJ1-1; D remains unclear. Per the germline V gene, CDR1 is SGDLS and CDR2 is YYNGEE. V was pared by 2 bases and J by 2 bases, with 7 bases between. This CDR3 is built from 13 residues. The chain's CDR3 is CASSVSGNTEAFF. CDR3 bases: TGTGCCAGCAGCGTCAGCGGCAACACTGAAGCTTTCTTT.

The sample holds one count of this clone. V is TRBV5-6 and J is TRBJ2-7; D is unresolved. This CDR3 spans 13 amino acids. Deletions cut 4 bases from V and 4 bases from J, with 12 bases between. Germline V gene lookup returns CDR1 SGHDT and CDR2 YYEEEE. In DNA, the CDR3 is TGTGCCAGCAGCACGAGAGAGAAGTACGAGCAGTACTTC. Amino acid sequence: CASSTREKYEQYF.

The chain combines TRBV28 with TRBJ2-7; possible D gene TRBD2, 6 bases. This CDR3 spans 14 amino acids. The V end was cut by 6 bases, the J end by 5 bases, with 17 bases between. The germline gives CDR1 MDHEN, CDR2 SYDVKM. CDR3 amino acids: CASSLGGPSHEQYF. In nucleotides, the CDR3 is TGTGCCAGCAGCCTGGGGGGACCTAGCCACGAGCAGTACTTC.